One and the same sample provided the 4 T cell receptor beta chains below, sequenced in a study of vaccination effects on CD4 cells after COVID-19. Using viral peptide pools, the ViraFEST assay grew out antigen-specific CD4+ T cells prior to sequencing. Cells that had been cultured for 10 days were the source of isolated CD4+ T cells. The individual was infected with SARS-CoV-2 between March and December 2020, as confirmed by PCR. Their antigen targets remain unknown. The table came from immunoSEQ multiplex PCR; TCRdb's copy has only in-frame clones and leaves some out. The sample has about 24,000 clones, approximately 76% seen once; the top ten hold 16%. This specimen consisted of CD4+ T cells from PBMCs cultured with SARS-CoV-2 spike peptides, obtained before COVID-19 vaccination. These receptors were taken from a human donor who had a prior SARS-CoV-2 infection.

The gene calls are TRBV18 and TRBJ1-1; 11 nucleotides line up with TRBD1. The CDR3 length is 14 residues. The trim removed 3 bases at V and 4 bases at J, leaving 1 base unmatched. Germline V gene sequence: CDR1 KGHSH, CDR2 LQKENI. In DNA, the CDR3 is TGTGCCAGCTCACCCGGGACAGGGGGCACTGAAGCTTTCTTT. It translates to CASSPGTGGTEAFF.

V is TRBV6-5 and J is TRBJ1-1, with a tentative D call TRBD1 (6 bases). Germline CDR1 is MNHEY and CDR2 is SVGAGI. CDR3 size: 14 residues. Trimming removed 4 bases at V and 1 base at J, with 10 bases between. This CDR3 reads CASSFSDRNTEAFF. CDR3 DNA: TGTGCCAGCAGTTTCTCGGACAGGAACACTGAAGCTTTCTTT.

The CDR3 here is CASSIKDWGGGYTF. In DNA, the CDR3 is TGTGCCAGTAGTATAAAGGACTGGGGAGGTGGCTACACCTTC. The genes are TRBV19 and TRBJ1-2; D not certain. Trimming pared 2 bases from V and 7 bases from J, leaving 14 bases between. The CDR3 runs to 14 residues. Per germline, CDR1 LNHDA and CDR2 SQIVND (reference sequence). Combining the CDR3 with reference TRBV19 and TRBJ1-2 gives the whole variable domain DGGITQSPKYLFRKEGQNVTLSCEQNLNHDAMYWYRQDPGQGLRLIYYSQIVNDFQKGDIAEGYSVSREKKESFPLTVTSAQKNPTAFYLCASSIKDWGGGYTFGSGTRLTVV.

The V and J genes are TRBV7-6 and TRBJ2-3, with D possibly being TRBD2 (5 bases). Germline-derived CDR1 and CDR2 are SGHVS and FNYEAQ. V dropped 5 bases and J dropped 3 bases, with 15 bases sitting between them. The CDR3 is 15 amino acids. DNA of the CDR3: TGTGCCAGCAGCGGCCAAGCGGCACTAACAGATACGCAGTATTTT. Translating it yields CASSGQAALTDTQYF.